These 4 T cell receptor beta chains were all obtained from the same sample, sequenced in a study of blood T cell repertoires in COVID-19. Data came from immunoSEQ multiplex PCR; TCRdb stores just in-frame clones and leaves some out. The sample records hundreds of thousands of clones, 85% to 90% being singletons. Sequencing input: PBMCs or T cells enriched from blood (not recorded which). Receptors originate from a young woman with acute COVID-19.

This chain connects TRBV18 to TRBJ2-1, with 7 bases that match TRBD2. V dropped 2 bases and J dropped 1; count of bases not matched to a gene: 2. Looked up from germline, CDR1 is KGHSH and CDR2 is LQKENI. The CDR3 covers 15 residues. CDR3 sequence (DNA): TGTGCCAGCTCACCATCCGGGGGGTCCTACAATGAGCAGTTCTTC. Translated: CASSPSGGSYNEQFF.

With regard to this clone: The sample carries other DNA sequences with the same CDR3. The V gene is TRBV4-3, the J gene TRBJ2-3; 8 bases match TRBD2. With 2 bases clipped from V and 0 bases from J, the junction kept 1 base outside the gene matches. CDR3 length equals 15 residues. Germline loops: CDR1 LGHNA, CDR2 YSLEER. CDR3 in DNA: TGCGCCAGCAGCCAATCTAGCGGGAGCACAGATACGCAGTATTTT. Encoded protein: CASSQSSGSTDTQYF.

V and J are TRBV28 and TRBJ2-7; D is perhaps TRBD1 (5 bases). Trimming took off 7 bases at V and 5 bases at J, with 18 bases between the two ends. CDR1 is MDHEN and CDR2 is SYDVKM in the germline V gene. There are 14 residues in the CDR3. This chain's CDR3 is CASNPGHPIHEQYF. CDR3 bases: TGTGCCAGCAACCCAGGACACCCGATACACGAGCAGTACTTC.

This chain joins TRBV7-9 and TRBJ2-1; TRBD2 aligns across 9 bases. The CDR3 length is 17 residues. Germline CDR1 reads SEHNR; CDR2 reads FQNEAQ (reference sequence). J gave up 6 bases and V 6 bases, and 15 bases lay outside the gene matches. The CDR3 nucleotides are TGTGCCAGCAGGGCGATGGGGGCTAGCGGGAATCGCAATGAGCAGTTCTTC. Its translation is CASRAMGASGNRNEQFF.